The entry that follows covers one T cell receptor (beta chain) sequence. Measured with immunoSEQ multiplex PCR; TCRdb has only the in-frame clones, and not every one. The sample yields some 140,000 clones, approximately 78% seen once. The sample belongs to a study of blood T cell repertoires in COVID-19. About the research overall: T cells, B-cell-depleted T cells, or PBMCs provided the cDNA or gDNA that served as material.

CDR1 and CDR2 (germline): KGHSH, LQKENI. With 3 bases removed from V and 6 bases from J, the gap between germline ends came to 9 bases. The CDR3 has 13 residues. Sequencing was done on a sample of peripheral blood. The TCR originated in a man in his 60s who had recovered from COVID-19. The chain couples TRBV18 to TRBJ2-1; a possible D gene is TRBD2 (5 bases). DNA for the CDR3: TGTGCCAGCTCACCTCGTGAGGGCAATGAGCAGTTCTTC. Amino acid sequence: CASSPREGNEQFF.